This entry lists 9 T cell receptor beta chains sequenced from one sample in a study of tumor-infiltrating lymphocytes in primary liver carcinoma. Using a constant-region primer together with ProtoScript II reverse transcriptase, TCR beta cDNA was made from roughly 540 ng of total RNA. ARM-PCR was slightly modified, and three nested multiplex PCR rounds with it gave rise to the TCR beta libraries. The study ran its first two PCR rounds for nine to eleven cycles each, using TRBV1-TRBV30 forward primers and a C-beta reverse primer. Each CDR3 protein is one row after TCRdb ran MiXCR on the multiplex PCR reads. The table lists roughly 20,000 distinct CDR3 sequences, around 77% of them singletons, with almost 40% in the top ten. Co-extraction yielded RNA and DNA from around 20-30 mg of unsorted bulk tissue. Sequenced sample: liver tumor tissue from sampling region 4. Subset denoted: tumor region T4, right-lateral pole. The receptor set was obtained from a woman aged 25 to 39 with primary liver carcinoma and hepatitis B virus infection.

This clonotype has a handful of counts. The germline gene is not matched at one end of the junction; a read error may be the cause. The chain carries TRBV4-1 and TRBJ2-3; D is unresolved. The germline gives CDR1 MGHRA, CDR2 YSYEKL. The CDR3 is 18 amino acids. The CDR3 protein is CASSQLDMVAEDSDMQYF. CDR3 bases: TGCGCCAGCAGCCAACTAGACATGGTAGCTGAAGACTCGGATATGCAGTACTTT.

With regard to this clonotype: The junction departs from the called germline gene at one end, perhaps through a read error. The rearrangement links TRBV4-3 to TRBJ2-2; 8 bases are a match to TRBD2. The CDR3 extends over 19 amino acids. Germline assignment: CDR1 LGHNA and CDR2 YSLEER. The CDR3 DNA reads TGCGCCAGCAGTGTACTAGCGGTAGGGCCCCGTTCGAACACCGGGGAGTTGTTTTTT. Translation gives CASSVLAVGPRSNTGELFF.

CDR3 loop: CFSSQDRETQYF. The CDR3 DNA sequence: TGTTTCAGCAGCCAGGATAGAGAGACCCAGTACTTC. The chain combines TRBV4-2 with TRBJ2-5; D is ambiguous. This CDR3 region has 12 residues. CDR1 LGHNA and CDR2 YNFKEQ come from the germline V gene.

A note on this clonotype: The junction differs from germline at one of its ends, possibly a read error. The chain joins TRBV5-4 to TRBJ2-3, with TRBD1 as a possible D gene (5 bases). The germline V gene has CDR1 SGHNT and CDR2 YYREEE (reference sequence). This CDR3 comprises 17 residues. In nucleotides, the CDR3 is TGTGCCAGCCGCGTAGACGGACACCCTCCATCCACAGATACGCAGTGTTTT. Protein product: CASRVDGHPPSTDTQCF.

J is TRBJ2-3 and V is TRBV6-6; 7 nucleotides match TRBD2. CDR3 length: 17 amino acids. Losses at the gene ends were 7 bases for V and 5 bases for J; bases not matched to a gene: 18. The V gene's germline CDR1 is MNHNY and CDR2 SVGAGI (reference sequence). The CDR3 bases are TGTGCCAGCATTCAAGCGCATGGGAGGGCCCGAGGAGATACGCAGTATTTT. Amino acid sequence: CASIQAHGRARGDTQYF.

As for this clonotype: This may be a read error: a much more frequent sequence differs by one nucleotide. The chain carries TRBV11-3 and TRBJ1-1; D unresolved. Germline lookup yields CDR1 SGHNT and CDR2 YENEEA. The CDR3 runs to 14 residues. This chain's CDR3 is CASTLKVAITETFF. The CDR3 bases are TGCGCCAGCACCTTAAAAGTGGCGATCACTGAAACTTTCTTT.

Notes on this clonotype: An end of the junction differs from the germline gene, which may be a read error. The rearrangement links TRBV10-3 to TRBJ2-1; D gene unclear. This CDR3 region has 14 residues. CDR1 is ENHRY and CDR2 is SYGVKD in the germline V gene. The CDR3 protein is CAISPTATRCEQFF. The CDR3 DNA reads as TGCGCCATCAGTCCCACGGCGACCCGGTGTGAGCAGTTCTTC.

As for this clonotype: Relative to the germline gene, one junction end is altered; a read error may explain this. This chain connects TRBV10-3 to TRBJ2-5; D ambiguous. Germline V lookup: CDR1 ENHRY, CDR2 SYGVKD. The CDR3 spans 15 residues. The CDR3 region has the DNA TGTGCCATCAGTGAGTCGGCTACCAGACAAGAGACCCTATATTTC. As protein: CAISESATRQETLYF.

In its sample, this clonotype was seen a few times. A read error may explain this, as a much larger clone is one base away. The chain recombines TRBV2 with TRBJ2-7, with a tentative D call TRBD2 (7 bases). From germline, CDR1 is SNHLY and CDR2 FYNNEI. The CDR3 length is 14 residues. CDR3: CASSERGAIYEHYF. The DNA of the CDR3 is TGTGCTAGCAGTGAACGGGGGGCGATCTACGAGCACTACTTC.